A single sample is the source of the 4 T cell receptor beta chains below, sequenced in a study of beta chain features in type 1 diabetes. Sequenced material consisted of expressed TCRB transcripts (all of the isolated RNA was reverse transcribed). The data were produced by immunoSEQ multiplex PCR, yet TCRdb's version contains in-frame clones alone and is incomplete. The data contain 900,000 or so clones, 15% to 20% of them singletons. The sample was naive CD4+ T cells from blood. The receptors come from a woman aged 18-29 years in good health.

The chain employs TRBV25-1 and TRBJ2-4; possible D gene TRBD1, 6 bases. Germline V gene data show CDR1 as MGHDK and CDR2 as SYGVNS. The CDR3 spans 17 residues. The V end lost 6 bases, the J end lost 0 bases, and 18 bases lay between the germline ends. The CDR3, as DNA: TGTGCCAGCAGCTCCGGGACACCTTTTGTAGCCAAAAACATTCAGTACTTC. This translates into CASSSGTPFVAKNIQYF.

The chain combines TRBV7-2 with TRBJ1-2; no clear D gene. The CDR3 spans 14 residues. CDR1 SGHTA and CDR2 FQGNSA come from the germline V gene. V was cut by 5 bases and J by 3 bases, with 13 bases left in between. Here the CDR3 reads CASSLLAWDYGYTF. The CDR3, as DNA: TGTGCCAGCAGCCTATTGGCGTGGGACTATGGCTACACCTTC.

J is TRBJ2-5 and V is TRBV7-9; D ambiguous. The germline V gene encodes CDR1 SEHNR and CDR2 FQNEAQ (reference sequence). The CDR3 totals 14 residues. V dropped 2 bases and J dropped 2 bases, with 9 bases sitting between them. CDR3 bases: TGTGCCAGCAGCTTACATGGCGGTCAAGAGACCCAGTACTTC. It translates to CASSLHGGQETQYF.

This chain joins TRBV5-5 and TRBJ1-5; D is uncertain. Per germline, CDR1 SGHKS and CDR2 YYEKEE (reference sequence). The ends were cut back, 0 bases at V and 5 bases at J, with 9 bases in the middle. The CDR3 length is 14 residues. CDR3 in amino acids: CASSLVLKDQPQHF. CDR3 in DNA: TGTGCCAGCAGCTTGGTATTGAAGGATCAGCCCCAGCATTTT.